This T cell receptor beta chain emerged from a study of blood T cell repertoires in COVID-19 (dated by TCRdb to 2018 to 2021). For the study in its entirety: Collaborator samples came from the United States, Italy and Spain and covered acute and convalescent phases of COVID-19. The material from the prospective study consisted of cDNA or gDNA derived from T cells, B-cell-depleted T cells, or PBMCs. The dataset comprised deeply sampled blood TCRbeta repertoires from subjects exposed to, actively infected with, or recovered from COVID-19. The repertoires were released in a freely available public database meant as a resource for research on the immune response to SARS-CoV-2. The samples were drawn from the first 160 participants of the ongoing ImmuneRACE study and from 1,254 subjects provided by 6 global collaborators. The sample metadata nearly always contained a de-identified subject ID, COVID-19 status, age in years and sex. Where available, HLA class I and class II types were obtained from metadata supplied by the sample provider rather than from assay-based typing.

TCRbeta CDR3 regions were amplified from genomic DNA using the immunoSEQ Assay, a bias-controlled multiplex PCR. As for the authors' bioinformatics: Nucleated cell counts per sample were estimated from amplification of reference gene primers within the assay. To quantify the absolute abundance of each unique TCRbeta CDR3 rearrangement, sequence reads were collapsed and filtered. For each sample, productive Simpson clonality was calculated by taking the square root of Simpson's diversity index across productive rearrangements. Held by TCRdb, this immuneACCESS table contains in-frame sequences only and omits some clones. Under half of the omission traces to an unresolved V gene where checked; the cause of the rest is unknown. That table is the source of V, J and clone size, and D and trimming were worked out from the DNA. The sample records under 500,000 clones, about 85% of which are singletons. Over 1.5% of the sample goes to the ten largest clones.

CDR1 and CDR2, per the germline V gene, are SGHAT and FQNNGV. From the cysteine up to the phenylalanine, the CDR3 has a length of 13 residues. Solely the CDR3 DNA is kept, with 39 bases framed from the first base. Trimming removed 6 bases from V and 6 bases from J; the gene matches leave 6 bases unexplained. Participants in the prospective study were aged about 18 to 95 years, lived in 20 to 30 United States geographic areas, and enrolled through a virtual design. To assign participants to cohorts, the prospective study relied on clinical history that participants themselves reported in a screening survey and a study questionnaire. Each participant in the prospective study had whole blood, serum and a nasopharyngeal or oropharyngeal swab collected by mobile phlebotomists. Participants in the prospective study had the option to provide additional blood draws and questionnaires over a roughly two-month period. Before DNA extraction, prospective study blood samples were shipped either frozen or at room temperature.

Worth noting for this clone: Its cognate antigen has yet to be identified. Base qualities were left out, and no much larger clone turns up one base away.

The investigation overall reported the following: The quantity of clinical and demographic metadata differed by source and by participant and was supplied without curation.

The chain couples TRBV11-2 to TRBJ1-2, with 8 middle bases fitting TRBD1. The sample consisted of PBMCs or T cells enriched from blood (not recorded which). This TCR was recovered from a woman aged 18-29 years with acute COVID-19. The CDR3 corresponds to CASSTGTGHGYTF. In nucleotide form, the sequence is TGTGCCAGCAGTACCGGGACAGGTCATGGCTACACCTTC.